This T cell receptor (beta chain) came from a study of cytomegalovirus exposure and HLA in healthy donors. This CDR3 has 14 amino acids. Germline V CDR1 and CDR2: SQVTM, ANQGSEA. The V end was cut by 7 bases, the J end by 0 bases, with 12 bases between. This clone was seen a handful of times. PCR involved 60 Vbeta and 13 Jbeta primers. Clones were read by immunoSEQ multiplex PCR, and TCRdb kept only the in-frame ones, dropping some. The table shows about 130,000 clones, with 81% occurring only once. The origin of this receptor is a middle-aged woman in good health and CMV-seropositive. V gene TRBV29-1 combines with J gene TRBJ2-2; a possible D gene is TRBD2 (6 bases). The sequenced sample was PBMCs. DNA of the CDR3: TGCAGCGGAGGACGGGACTCGAACACCGGGGAGCTGTTTTTT. Amino acids: CSGGRDSNTGELFF.